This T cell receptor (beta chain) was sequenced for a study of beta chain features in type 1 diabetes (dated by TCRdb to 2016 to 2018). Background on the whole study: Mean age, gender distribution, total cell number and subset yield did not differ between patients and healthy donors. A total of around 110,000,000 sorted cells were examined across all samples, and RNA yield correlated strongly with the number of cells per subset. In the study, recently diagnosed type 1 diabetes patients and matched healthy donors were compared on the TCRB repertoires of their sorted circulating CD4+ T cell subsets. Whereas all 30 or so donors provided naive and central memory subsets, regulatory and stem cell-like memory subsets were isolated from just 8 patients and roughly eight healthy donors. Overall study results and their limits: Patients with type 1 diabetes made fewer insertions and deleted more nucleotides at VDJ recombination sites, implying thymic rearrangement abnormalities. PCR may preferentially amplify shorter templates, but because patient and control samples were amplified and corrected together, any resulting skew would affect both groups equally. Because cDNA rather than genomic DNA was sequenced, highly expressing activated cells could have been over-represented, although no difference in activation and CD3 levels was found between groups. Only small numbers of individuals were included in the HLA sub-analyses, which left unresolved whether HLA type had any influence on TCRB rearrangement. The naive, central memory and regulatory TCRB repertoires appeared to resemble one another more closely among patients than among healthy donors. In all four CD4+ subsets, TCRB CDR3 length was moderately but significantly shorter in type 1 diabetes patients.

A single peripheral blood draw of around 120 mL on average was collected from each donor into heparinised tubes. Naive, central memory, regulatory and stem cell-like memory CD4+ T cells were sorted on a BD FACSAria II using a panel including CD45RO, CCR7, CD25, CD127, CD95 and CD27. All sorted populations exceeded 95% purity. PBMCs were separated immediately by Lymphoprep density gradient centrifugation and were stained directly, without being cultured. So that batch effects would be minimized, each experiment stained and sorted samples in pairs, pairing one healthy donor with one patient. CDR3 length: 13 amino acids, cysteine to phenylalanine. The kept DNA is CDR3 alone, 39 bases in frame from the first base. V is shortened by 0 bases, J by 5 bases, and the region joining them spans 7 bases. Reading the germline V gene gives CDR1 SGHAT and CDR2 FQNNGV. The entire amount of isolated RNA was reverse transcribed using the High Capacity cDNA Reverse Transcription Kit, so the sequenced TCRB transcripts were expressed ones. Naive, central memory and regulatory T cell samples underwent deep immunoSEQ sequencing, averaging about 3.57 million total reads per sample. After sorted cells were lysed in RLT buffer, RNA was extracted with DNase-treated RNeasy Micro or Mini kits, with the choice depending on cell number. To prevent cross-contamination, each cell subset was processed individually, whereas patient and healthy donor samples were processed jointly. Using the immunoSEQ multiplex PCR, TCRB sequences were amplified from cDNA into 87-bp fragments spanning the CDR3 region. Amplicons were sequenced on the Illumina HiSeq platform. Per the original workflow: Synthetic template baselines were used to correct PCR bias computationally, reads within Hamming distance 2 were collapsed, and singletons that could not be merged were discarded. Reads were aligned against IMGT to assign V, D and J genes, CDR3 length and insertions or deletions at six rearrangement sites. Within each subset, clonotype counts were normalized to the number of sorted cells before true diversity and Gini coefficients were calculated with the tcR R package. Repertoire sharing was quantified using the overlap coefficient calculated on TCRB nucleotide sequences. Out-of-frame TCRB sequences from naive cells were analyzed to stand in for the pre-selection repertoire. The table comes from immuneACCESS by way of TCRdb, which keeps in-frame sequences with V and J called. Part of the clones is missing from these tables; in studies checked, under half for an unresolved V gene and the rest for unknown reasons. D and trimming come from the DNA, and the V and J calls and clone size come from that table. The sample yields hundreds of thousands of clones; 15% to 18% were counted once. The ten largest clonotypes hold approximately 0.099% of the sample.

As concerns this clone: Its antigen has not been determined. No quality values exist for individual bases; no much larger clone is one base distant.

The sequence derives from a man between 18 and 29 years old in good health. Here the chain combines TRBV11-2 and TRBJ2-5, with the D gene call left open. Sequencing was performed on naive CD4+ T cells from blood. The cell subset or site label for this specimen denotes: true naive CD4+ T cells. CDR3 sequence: CASSLDFGETQYF. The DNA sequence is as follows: TGTGCCAGCAGCTTAGATTTCGGTGAGACCCAGTACTTC. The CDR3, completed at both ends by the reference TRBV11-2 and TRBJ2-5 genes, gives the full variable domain EAGVAQSPRYKIIEKRQSVAFWCNPISGHATLYWYQQILGQGPKLLIQFQNNGVVDDSQLPKDRFSAERLKGVDSTLKIQPAKLEDSAVYLCASSLDFGETQYFGPGTRLLVL.